A single TCR beta chain is shown here with its context. Trimming stripped 2 bases from V and 2 bases from J, with 8 bases between. This CDR3 comprises 13 residues. Germline CDR1 and CDR2: SGHKS and YYEKEE (reference sequence). This sample was taken from a study of blood T cell repertoires in COVID-19. On the study more broadly: COVID-19 samples, acute and convalescent, were from the United States, Italy and Spain.

Using immunoSEQ multiplex PCR, the repertoire was profiled, and TCRdb retains in-frame clones only, with some absent. The data contain under 95,000 clones, approximately 87% of them singletons. The rearrangement links TRBV5-5 to TRBJ2-7, with D hard to call. Material: peripheral blood. The TCR sequence derives from a human donor in a cohort sampled during active COVID-19. CDR3 DNA: TGTGCCAGCAGCTTAAATCAGGCCTACGAGCAGTACTTC. Encoded protein: CASSLNQAYEQYF. The whole variable domain, remainder taken from reference TRBV5-5 and TRBJ2-7, is DAGVTQSPTHLIKTRGQQVTLRCSPISGHKSVSWYQQVLGQGPQFIFQYYEKEERGRGNFPDRFSARQFPNYSSELNVNALLLGDSALYLCASSLNQAYEQYFGPGTRLTVT.